These T cell receptor beta chains were read from a single sample in a study of identical twins. TCRdb re-called the 5' RACE reads through MiXCR, storing one row per CDR3 protein. The repertoire holds hundreds of thousands of distinct CDR3 sequences, with 20% to 25% as singletons. These sequences were also reported in another study, on yellow fever vaccine responses in identical twins.

Input material: CD4+ T cells sorted from blood. Receptors originate from a woman younger than 35 in good health. The CDR3 runs from the conserved cysteine through the conserved F or W. D genes are given only for firm matches. Size is stated for part of the rows, as once, few or many counts, or as a class when the clone is expanded.

-	TRBV20-1	-	TRBJ2-3	TGCAGTGCTAGCGAGGGCCAGGTCACAGATACGCAGTATTTT	CSASEGQVTDTQYF
few	TRBV6-4	-	TRBJ2-1	TGTGCCAGCAGTGGAGAGGTAGCTCCTTACAATGAGCAGTTCTTC	CASSGEVAPYNEQFF
many	TRBV5-5	-	TRBJ2-3	TGTGCCAGCAGCTTGGGTTCTCCGCCAAGGAGAGATACGCAGTATTTT	CASSLGSPPRRDTQYF
-	TRBV28	-	TRBJ2-5	TGTGCCAGCAGTTGGTCTAGCGTGGGGGAGACCCAGTACTTC	CASSWSSVGETQYF
few	TRBV12-3/TRBV12-4	-	TRBJ1-5	TGTGCCAGCAGCGGACGGGCCAATCAGCCCCAGCATTTT	CASSGRANQPQHF
-	TRBV20-1	-	TRBJ1-2	TGCAGTGCTAGGGTGGTGGAGGGTAACTATGGCTACACCTTC	CSARVVEGNYGYTF
few	TRBV2	-	TRBJ2-5	TGTGCCAGCAGTGAATGGGTCAGCGGGGAGACCCAGTACTTC	CASSEWVSGETQYF
-	TRBV5-8	-	TRBJ2-1	TGTGCCAGCAGCTCTCCCCCGGCAGAGCAGTTCTTC	CASSSPPAEQFF
few	TRBV12-3/TRBV12-4	-	TRBJ1-2	TGTGCCAGCAGCCGATTCCAAGGGGGCTATGGCTACACCTTC	CASSRFQGGYGYTF
few	TRBV6-1	TRBD2	TRBJ2-2	TGTGCCAGCAGATGGACTAGCGGCACCACCGGGGAGCTGTTTTTT	CASRWTSGTTGELFF
few	TRBV7-9	-	TRBJ2-1	TGTGCCAGCAGCTTACCTCCCAGTGGTAATGAGCAGTTCTTC	CASSLPPSGNEQFF
-	TRBV4-1	TRBD2	TRBJ2-5	TGCGCCAGCAGCCGCGGAAGCGGGGGGAAGACCCAGTACTTC	CASSRGSGGKTQYF
few	TRBV12-3/TRBV12-4	-	TRBJ1-5	TGTGCCAGCATAGAGGGCATACTGAATCAGCCCCAGCATTTT	CASIEGILNQPQHF
-	TRBV25-1	TRBD2	TRBJ2-1	TGTGCCAGCACGGGACGGATTCTAGCGGGAGGTGGGAATGAGCAGTTCTTC	CASTGRILAGGGNEQFF
few	TRBV28	TRBD1	TRBJ2-2	TGTGCCAGCACCACTCGGACAGGGCATACCGGGGAGCTGTTTTTT	CASTTRTGHTGELFF
-	TRBV12-3/TRBV12-4	TRBD2	TRBJ2-2	TGTGCCACTATGGACGCGGCCCTGACTAGCGGGAACACCGGGGAGCTGTTTTTT	CATMDAALTSGNTGELFF
few	TRBV5-1	-	TRBJ1-5	TGCGCCAGCAGCCTATCAAGTATGAGCAATCAGCCCCAGCATTTT	CASSLSSMSNQPQHF
-	TRBV6-1	-	TRBJ2-3	TGTGCCTCCAGGGGGGTCAGCACAGATACGCAGTATTTT	CASRGVSTDTQYF
few	TRBV5-1	TRBD2	TRBJ2-1	TGCGCCAGCAGCGGACTAGCGGGAGAGCCTTACAATGAGCAGTTCTTC	CASSGLAGEPYNEQFF
-	TRBV28	TRBD1	TRBJ1-2	TGTGCCAGCAGTTTATCAGGGGGCTTCTGGGCGGTGAAGGATGGCTACACCTTC	CASSLSGGFWAVKDGYTF
few	TRBV12-3/TRBV12-4	-	TRBJ2-3	TGTGCCAGCAGCTCACTAGGGGGGGTAACTCGTTTT	CASSSLGGVTRF
-	TRBV6-1	-	TRBJ2-2	TGTGCCAGCAGCCCCTTGCATGGCGGGGAGCTGTTTTTT	CASSPLHGGELFF
-	TRBV7-8	-	TRBJ2-4	TGTGCCAGCAGCCCGATCCGGGGGAACATTCAGTACTTC	CASSPIRGNIQYF
-	TRBV18	TRBD1	TRBJ2-1	TGTGCCAGCTCAATTTTAGCCCGGACAGGCGTCTCACATGAGCAGTTCTTC	CASSILARTGVSHEQFF
few	TRBV7-2	-	TRBJ2-1	TGTGCCAGCAGCCCCCTCGGGGGCGGGACGATTGAGCAGTTCTTC	CASSPLGGGTIEQFF
-	TRBV24-1	TRBD1	TRBJ2-3	TGTGCCACCAGTGAGCCGGACAGGCACACGCAGTATTTT	CATSEPDRHTQYF
few	TRBV5-1	-	TRBJ1-2	TGCGCCAGCAGCTTGGCCCAGACCTATGGCTACACCTTC	CASSLAQTYGYTF
few	TRBV7-2	-	TRBJ2-3	TGTGCCAGCAGCATAGACAGGTTGGATACGCAGTATTTT	CASSIDRLDTQYF
-	TRBV10-3	-	TRBJ2-1	TGTGCCATCAGTGAAAATCATGAGCAGTTCTTC	CAISENHEQFF
few	TRBV10-3	-	TRBJ2-4	TGTGCCATCAGTGGGGAAGCGGGTATTCAGTACTTC	CAISGEAGIQYF
few	TRBV12-3/TRBV12-4	TRBD2	TRBJ2-3	TGTGCCAGCAGTTTATCGGCGGGAGGAGATACGCAGTATTTT	CASSLSAGGDTQYF
few	TRBV5-1	TRBD2	TRBJ2-1	TGCGCCAGCAGCTTGCCGGGACTAGCGGTCTCCTACAATGAGCAGTTCTTC	CASSLPGLAVSYNEQFF
few	TRBV4-1	-	TRBJ2-3	TGCGCCAGCAGCCAAGTTGGACAGCACACAGATACGCAGTATTTT	CASSQVGQHTDTQYF
few	TRBV20-1	TRBD2	TRBJ2-3	TGCAGTGCCTGGACTAGCCTCAGCACAGATACGCAGTATTTT	CSAWTSLSTDTQYF
many	TRBV12-3/TRBV12-4	TRBD2	TRBJ2-1	TGTGCCAGCAGTTTCCTAGCGGGGAGCCCCCTGAATGAGCAGTTCTTC	CASSFLAGSPLNEQFF
few	TRBV5-1	TRBD1	TRBJ1-2	TGCGCCAGCAGCTTGGGCGGGACAGCAAACTATGGCTACACCTTC	CASSLGGTANYGYTF
-	TRBV12-3/TRBV12-4	-	TRBJ2-3	TGTGCCAGCACTCCATTAATCGGGAGCACAGATACGCAGTATTTT	CASTPLIGSTDTQYF
-	TRBV9	TRBD2	TRBJ2-7	TGTGCCAGCAGCAAACGAGCGGGAATCTCCTACGAGCAGTACTTC	CASSKRAGISYEQYF
-	TRBV12-3/TRBV12-4	-	TRBJ2-7	TGTGCCAGCAGCCGCCGCCAAGACAAGAACGAGCAGTACTTC	CASSRRQDKNEQYF
-	TRBV5-1	-	TRBJ1-5	TGCGCCAGCAGCTTGGAAGGGTCGGGACAGCCCCAGCATTTT	CASSLEGSGQPQHF
few	TRBV5-1	-	TRBJ2-2	TGCGCCAGCAGCTTGCTGGGAGAGAACACCGGGGAGCTGTTTTTT	CASSLLGENTGELFF
-	TRBV4-1	-	TRBJ1-2	TGCGCCAGCAGCCCCAGACTGGGGGAGGACTATGGCTACACCTTC	CASSPRLGEDYGYTF
few	TRBV7-9	-	TRBJ2-3	TGTGCCAGCAGCTTAGAACGTAAGGGTTTCACAGATACGCAGTATTTT	CASSLERKGFTDTQYF
few	TRBV10-3	-	TRBJ1-4	TGTGCCATCAGGGGGTCTAATGAAAAACTGTTTTTT	CAIRGSNEKLFF
few	TRBV28	-	TRBJ1-1	TGTGCCAGCAGTCGCAGGGTCCTGAACACTGAAGCTTTCTTT	CASSRRVLNTEAFF
-	TRBV2	TRBD1	TRBJ1-4	TGTGCCAGCAGAAGACAGGGAGTAACTAATGAAAAACTGTTTTTT	CASRRQGVTNEKLFF
few	TRBV3-1	-	TRBJ2-7	TGTGCCAGCTCAGGGGGACTCGGGTCCTACGAGCAGTACTTC	CASSGGLGSYEQYF
-	TRBV5-5	-	TRBJ2-1	TGTGCCAGCAGCTTCGGGTTTCATAATGAGCAGTTCTTC	CASSFGFHNEQFF
-	TRBV7-9	-	TRBJ2-1	TGTGCCAGCAGCCCCACTTGGGGGTATGATGAGCAGTTCTTC	CASSPTWGYDEQFF
-	TRBV5-8	-	TRBJ2-2	TGTGCCAGCAGCTTGGAGATCGATTTCACCGGGGAGCTGTTTTTT	CASSLEIDFTGELFF